This T cell receptor (beta chain) was found in a study of shared clonotypes between healthy human individuals. Study outcomes and limitations: Naive subsets, compared against memory subsets, generally had larger estimated richness values. Naive CD4 clonotypes overlapped across several donors at approximately 5.5%. Clonotype sharing among donors was expected to depend on sequencing depth.

Note on this clone: No antigen is known for it.

Germline lookup yields CDR1 SGHNT and CDR2 YYREEE (reference sequence). After removal of 0 bases from V and 2 bases from J, the junction contained 2 bases not matched to a gene. This CDR3 has 16 residues. Deep-level settings were used for running the assay. Produced via immunoSEQ multiplex PCR; TCRdb's table is partial and in-frame only. The sample carries some 2,500,000 clones, just under 95% recorded once. The specimen sequenced was naive CD4+ T cells from PBMCs. Noted subset: CD45RA+ positively selected. The J gene is TRBJ2-3, the V gene TRBV5-4; TRBD2 matches at 11 bases. This clonotype was sampled from a man aged 18-30 years in good health. Some clones in this sample may be carry-over from other donors' samples. CDR3 sequence reads: CASSLGTSGYTDTQYF. The CDR3 DNA reads TGTGCCAGCAGCTTGGGGACTAGCGGGTACACAGATACGCAGTATTTT.